The 3 T cell receptor beta chains listed next were all sequenced from one sample in a study of blood T cell repertoires in COVID-19. This table comes from immunoSEQ multiplex PCR, and its TCRdb copy is limited to in-frame clones, with some not included. The sample has 300,000 or so clones, about 87% seen once. Input material: peripheral blood. All receptors come from a woman aged 40 to 50 with acute or convalescent COVID-19.

This chain connects TRBV5-4 to TRBJ1-4; maybe TRBD1 (6 bases). Germline values: CDR1 SGHNT, CDR2 YYREEE (reference sequence). The length of the CDR3 is 15 residues. Trimming pared 3 bases from V and 4 bases from J, leaving 13 bases between. The CDR3 bases are TGTGCCAGCAGCTGGACAGTTGGGGGTAATGAAAAACTGTTTTTT. Protein: CASSWTVGGNEKLFF.

The chain links TRBV25-1 to TRBJ1-1, with a tentative D call TRBD1 (5 bases). The CDR3 has 13 residues. Germline CDR1 is MGHDK and CDR2 is SYGVNS. Trimming pared 5 bases from V and 1 base from J, leaving 8 bases between. The CDR3 DNA reads as TGTGCCAGCAGTAACACAGGGAACACTGAAGCTTTCTTT. Translation gives CASSNTGNTEAFF.

This clone was detected a few times. The sample holds other DNA sequences that translate to the same CDR3. Here the CDR3 reads CASSVGTVNQPQHF. The CDR3 region has the DNA TGTGCCAGCAGCGTAGGGACAGTAAATCAGCCCCAGCATTTT. This chain joins TRBV9 and TRBJ1-5; a possible D gene is TRBD1 (6 bases). Deletions cut 0 bases from V and 4 bases from J, with 8 bases between. Germline CDR1 and CDR2: SGDLS and YYNGEE. This CDR3 has 14 residues. The variable domain in full, with the rest retrieved from reference TRBV9 and TRBJ1-5, is DSGVTQTPKHLITATGQRVTLRCSPRSGDLSVYWYQQSLDQGLQFLIQYYNGEERAKGNILERFSAQQFPDLHSELNLSSLELGDSALYFCASSVGTVNQPQHFGDGTRLSIL.